A single sample gave rise to the 29 T cell receptor beta chains below, sequenced in a study of T cell changes during pregnancy in multiple sclerosis. Here immunoSEQ multiplex PCR was the method, and the copy in TCRdb shows in-frame clones only, minus some. This sample has approximately 70,000 clones, with about 94% found just once. The sequencing here drew on peripheral blood, taken in the first trimester of pregnancy. The receptors stem from a female donor in good health, enrolled as a control in a pregnancy study.

The V gene is TRBV5-4, the J gene TRBJ2-7; a weak D match, TRBD1 (6 bases). V was pared by 3 bases and J by 1 base, with 20 bases between. The CDR3 is made up of 17 amino acids. The germline CDR1 and CDR2 sequences are SGHNT and YYREEE (reference sequence). CDR3 residues: CASSSIQGTTQSYEQYF. The CDR3 bases are TGTGCCAGCAGCTCAATTCAGGGGACGACCCAATCCTACGAGCAGTACTTC.

V usage is TRBV28 and J usage is TRBJ2-7; 9 bases are a match to TRBD2. The V gene's germline CDR1 is MDHEN and CDR2 SYDVKM. The V segment lost 7 bases and the J segment 4 bases; nucleotides outside the gene matches: 14. This CDR3 is 16 amino acids long. The CDR3 DNA is TGTGCCAGCACCCCCGGGGGGGGAGCGGGAGGATACGAGCAGTACTTC. Encoded protein: CASTPGGGAGGYEQYF.

The genes are TRBV30 and TRBJ2-7; D is uncertain. This CDR3 has 11 residues. Per the germline V gene, CDR1 is GTSNPN and CDR2 is SVGIG (reference sequence). V was trimmed by 2 bases and J by 5 bases, leaving 7 bases between them. The CDR3 region is CAWSISDEQYF. The CDR3 DNA reads TGTGCCTGGAGTATATCGGACGAGCAGTACTTC.

The chain has TRBV27 and TRBJ2-1; the D is unclear. Deletions cut 3 bases from V and 3 bases from J, with 9 bases between. The CDR3 spans 14 residues. CDR1 is MNHEY and CDR2 is SMNVEV in the germline V gene (reference sequence). For the CDR3, the DNA is TGTGCCAGCAGTTTGGAGAAGCACTACAATGAGCAGTTCTTC. Its protein product is CASSLEKHYNEQFF.

The gene calls are TRBV28 and TRBJ2-2, with TRBD2 identical over 7 bases. This CDR3 comprises 14 residues. J lost 2 bases, V lost 8 bases, and 5 bases had no gene match. CDR1 is MDHEN and CDR2 is SYDVKM in the germline V gene. The CDR3 here is CASLGGKNTGELFF. CDR3 nucleotides: TGTGCCAGCTTGGGAGGGAAAAACACCGGGGAGCTGTTTTTT.

This chain connects TRBV27 to TRBJ2-3; TRBD2 agrees at 10 bases. The germline V gene encodes CDR1 MNHEY and CDR2 SMNVEV (reference sequence). V gave up 5 bases and J gave up 0 bases; unmatched junction bases: 5. The CDR3 has 16 amino acids. In DNA, the CDR3 is TGTGCCAGCAGTCCAACACTAGCGGGAAGCACAGATACGCAGTATTTT. Residues: CASSPTLAGSTDTQYF.

This chain joins TRBV5-4 and TRBJ1-1; TRBD1 matches at 8 bases. The trim removed 0 bases at V and 1 base at J, leaving 5 bases unmatched. The CDR3 loop spans 16 amino acids. Germline V gives CDR1 SGHNT, CDR2 YYREEE (reference sequence). Here the CDR3 DNA reads TGTGCCAGCAGCTTGGGATCTACAGGGGGGAACACTGAAGCTTTCTTT. This encodes CASSLGSTGGNTEAFF.

This clone was detected a few times. The chain uses TRBV7-9 and TRBJ1-1, with D unclear. The CDR3 has 13 residues. Germline V gene lookup returns CDR1 SEHNR and CDR2 FQNEAQ (reference sequence). Between the trimmed V and J ends, which lost 6 bases and 0 bases, there was a span of 8 bases. The chain's CDR3 is CASRLQMNTEAFF. In DNA form, the CDR3 reads TGTGCCAGCAGATTACAGATGAACACTGAAGCTTTCTTT.

The rearrangement joins TRBV5-4 to TRBJ2-7; D is ambiguous. Germline-derived CDR1 and CDR2 are SGHNT and YYREEE (reference sequence). This CDR3 comprises 12 residues. V lost 4 bases and J lost 4, with 9 bases in between. The CDR3 DNA sequence: TGTGCCAGCAGCACCGGTAAGTACGAGCAGTACTTC. Residues: CASSTGKYEQYF.

This CDR3 is CASSLEASTNEQYF. The DNA for the CDR3 is TGCGCCAGCAGCTTGGAGGCGTCGACTAATGAGCAGTACTTC. This rearrangement joins TRBV5-1 to TRBJ2-7; TRBD2 is a possible D gene (5 bases). With 0 bases removed from V and 7 bases from J, the gap between germline ends came to 14 bases. This CDR3 is built from 14 residues. Per germline, CDR1 SGHRS and CDR2 YFSETQ.

The table lists this clone with a count of one. V is TRBV28 and J is TRBJ2-7; no firm D call. Trimming removed 4 bases at V and 2 bases at J, with 12 bases between. There are 14 residues in the CDR3. Germline V gene data show CDR1 as MDHEN and CDR2 as SYDVKM. In DNA, the CDR3 is TGTGCCAGCAGTTCCCTACCCGTGGCCTACGAGCAGTACTTC. Its protein is CASSSLPVAYEQYF.

The chain has TRBV6-5 and TRBJ2-7; TRBD1 matches 8 bases. The CDR3 runs 14 residues. The ends lost 5 bases at V and 2 bases at J; junction bases unmatched: 5. Germline lookup yields CDR1 MNHEY and CDR2 SVGAGI. The DNA for the CDR3 is TGTGCCAGCAGTCCTTACAGGGGGACCTACGAGCAGTACTTC. Its protein product is CASSPYRGTYEQYF.

This clone came up once. A junction end diverges from the germline sequence, so it may reflect a read error. This chain joins TRBV19 and TRBJ2-7; TRBD2 aligns across 11 bases. Looked up from germline, CDR1 is LNHDA and CDR2 is SQIVND (reference sequence). There are 14 residues in the CDR3. The CDR3 DNA sequence: TGTGCCAGTAGGATAGCGGGAGGGCCTCACGAGCAGTACTTC. Translating gives CASRIAGGPHEQYF.

The chain has TRBV5-1 and TRBJ2-3, with D tentatively TRBD2 (5 bases). Germline lookup yields CDR1 SGHRS and CDR2 YFSETQ. The V and J ends lost 4 bases and 2 bases respectively, with 17 bases between them. CDR3 length: 16 amino acids. The CDR3 spells CASSALKEAHTDTQYF. CDR3 DNA sequence: TGCGCCAGCAGCGCCCTGAAGGAGGCACACACAGATACGCAGTATTTT.

This clone appeared a single time. The chain is built from TRBV4-1 and TRBJ2-1, with D tentatively TRBD1 (6 bases). Trimming left V 5 bases short and J 4 bases short, with 15 bases between. The CDR3 is made up of 15 amino acids. Per germline, CDR1 MGHRA and CDR2 YSYEKL. The CDR3 DNA reads as TGCGCCAGCAGCTTTAGTGGGGGCTGGTACAATGAGCAGTTCTTC. It specifies CASSFSGGWYNEQFF.

The rearrangement uses TRBV27 and TRBJ2-7; TRBD1 matches 12 bases. V lost 6 bases, J lost 4 bases, and 10 bases stayed unmatched. Germline V CDR1 and CDR2: MNHEY, SMNVEV (reference sequence). The length of the CDR3 is 16 residues. The DNA of the CDR3 is TGTGCCAGCAGCTTGACCGGGACAGGGGGCGGGTACGAGCAGTACTTC. Residues: CASSLTGTGGGYEQYF.

In its sample, this clone was seen once. The rearrangement joins TRBV28 to TRBJ1-1, with no clear D. Trimming removed 4 bases from V and 10 bases from J, with 16 bases in between. The CDR3 length is 13 residues. From germline, CDR1 is MDHEN and CDR2 SYDVKM. CDR3 nucleotides: TGTGCCAGCAGTTCCCATGCGGTTGAGGGAGCTTTCTTT. Translated: CASSSHAVEGAFF.

V is TRBV29-1 and J is TRBJ2-7, with D perhaps TRBD1 (5 bases). The CDR3 has 13 amino acids. Per germline, CDR1 SQVTM and CDR2 ANQGSEA. Trimming cost V 7 bases and J 0 bases, with 13 bases left between them. Written as DNA, the CDR3 is TGCAGCGCTTCAAGGGGATCCTCCTACGAGCAGTACTTC. Translated, it gives CSASRGSSYEQYF.

V usage is TRBV18 and J usage is TRBJ1-2, with TRBD1 as a possible D gene (5 bases). The CDR3 runs 15 residues. Between the trimmed V and J ends, which lost 3 bases and 1 base, there was a span of 12 bases. Germline V gives CDR1 KGHSH, CDR2 LQKENI. The CDR3 DNA reads as TGTGCCAGCTCACCCCCGGGAGGGGTTAACTATGGCTACACCTTC. It translates to CASSPPGGVNYGYTF.

This chain links TRBV2 with TRBJ2-1; 11 positions agree with TRBD2. Trimming took 7 bases from V and 3 from J; bases not matched to a gene: 2. Germline V lookup: CDR1 SNHLY, CDR2 FYNNEI. CDR3 size: 14 residues. In DNA form, the CDR3 reads TGTGCCAGCACCGGGACTAGCGGCTACAATGAGCAGTTCTTC. It encodes CASTGTSGYNEQFF. The whole variable domain, remainder taken from reference TRBV2 and TRBJ2-1, is EPEVTQTPSHQVTQMGQEVILRCVPISNHLYFYWYRQILGQKVEFLVSFYNNEISEKSEIFDDQFSVERPDGSNFTLKIRSTKLEDSAMYFCASTGTSGYNEQFFGPGTRLTVL.

V is TRBV7-6 and J is TRBJ2-7; 8 bases agree with TRBD2. V shed 5 bases and J 2 bases; nucleotides not matched to a gene: 5. The germline CDR1 and CDR2 sequences are SGHVS and FNYEAQ. The CDR3 has 14 amino acids. CDR3 coding DNA: TGTGCCAGCAGCACGGGGGGGAGGCCCTACGAGCAGTACTTC. Protein sequence: CASSTGGRPYEQYF.

J is TRBJ2-1 and V is TRBV27, with 8 bases lining up with TRBD1. CDR1 is MNHEY and CDR2 is SMNVEV in the germline V gene (reference sequence). The V segment lost 3 bases and the J segment 10 bases; nucleotides outside the gene matches: 5. The CDR3 totals 13 residues. The CDR3 here is CASSFGQGPEQFF. In DNA, the CDR3 is TGTGCCAGCAGTTTCGGACAGGGACCAGAGCAGTTCTTC.

The CDR3 region is CATTDWNTEAFF. The CDR3 coding sequence is TGTGCCACAACGGACTGGAACACTGAAGCTTTCTTT. This chain links TRBV6-6 with TRBJ1-1, with unresolved D. Trimming removed 10 bases at V and 1 base at J, with 10 bases between. CDR1 and CDR2 from the germline V gene are MNHNY and SVGAGI (reference sequence). There are 12 residues in the CDR3.

The rearrangement uses TRBV7-9 and TRBJ2-3; TRBD2 agrees at 10 bases. Looked up from germline, CDR1 is SEHNR and CDR2 is FQNEAQ (reference sequence). The CDR3 length is 15 residues. Trimming at V came to 0 bases and at J to 5 bases, leaving 2 bases not matched to a gene. The CDR3 is CASSLASGGKDTQYF. The CDR3 nucleotides are TGTGCCAGCAGCTTAGCTAGCGGGGGGAAAGATACGCAGTATTTT.

The chain joins TRBV19 to TRBJ1-2, with no clear D. Germline lookup yields CDR1 LNHDA and CDR2 SQIVND (reference sequence). The length of the CDR3 is 13 residues. Trimming pared 1 base from V and 3 bases from J, leaving 6 bases between. The CDR3 DNA sequence: TGTGCCAGTAGTATAGCGGGTGACTATGGCTACACCTTC. It codes for CASSIAGDYGYTF.

This clone was seen a handful of times. This chain connects TRBV6-5 to TRBJ1-5; 9 nucleotides match TRBD1. Germline-derived CDR1 and CDR2 are MNHEY and SVGAGI. V dropped 2 bases and J dropped 7; count of bases not matched to a gene: 9. The CDR3 covers 16 residues. The CDR3 protein is CASSYLSGTGIQPQHF. For the CDR3, the DNA is TGTGCCAGCAGTTACCTCTCTGGGACAGGGATCCAGCCCCAGCATTTT.

This clone was counted once. The genes are TRBV10-2 and TRBJ2-1; TRBD2 aligns across 15 bases. The CDR3 is 16 residues long. The J segment lost 4 bases and the V segment lost 2 bases, leaving 0 bases of the junction unmatched. Germline V lookup: CDR1 WSHSY, CDR2 SAAADI. CDR3 in DNA: TGCGCCAGCAGTGAGGGGACTAGCGGGAGGTACAATGAGCAGTTCTTC. Protein sequence: CASSEGTSGRYNEQFF.

The chain has TRBV29-1 and TRBJ2-3; the match to TRBD2 covers 7 bases. The CDR3 has 13 residues. Germline V gene sequence: CDR1 SQVTM, CDR2 ANQGSEA. With V trimmed by 4 bases and J by 2 bases, 3 bases remained unmatched. CDR3 DNA: TGCAGCGTTGTCAGCGGGAACACAGATACGCAGTATTTT. Protein: CSVVSGNTDTQYF.

This clone was seen a handful of times. This sequence joins TRBV5-1 and TRBJ2-5, with D possibly TRBD2 on 6 matching bases. CDR3 size: 15 residues. V was pared by 0 bases and J by 1 base, with 10 bases between. Germline V gene data show CDR1 as SGHRS and CDR2 as YFSETQ. CDR3 protein: CASSLGHSGQETQYF. CDR3 bases: TGCGCCAGCAGCTTGGGCCATAGCGGCCAAGAGACCCAGTACTTC.